This T cell receptor (beta chain) stems from a study of PD-1 blockade in classical Hodgkin lymphoma. CDR1 and CDR2 (germline): MDHEN, SYDVKM. The germline V and J ends were trimmed by 5 bases and 2 bases, with 15 bases remaining between them. The CDR3 is 15 residues long. Here immunoSEQ multiplex PCR was the method, and the copy in TCRdb shows in-frame clones only, minus some. The table includes over 50,000 clones, 86% detected once. Documented time point: cycle 4 day 1 (C4D1), after around six weeks of nivolumab. All patients relapsed after autologous stem cell transplantation, and brentuximab vedotin exposure varied. Study-level points and caveats: Patients with a complete response exhibited baseline diversity comparable to newly diagnosed patients.

Worth noting for this clone: Its antigen is unknown.

The chain recombines TRBV28 with TRBJ2-5; a weak D match, TRBD2 (6 bases). The receptor was derived from a human donor with classical Hodgkin lymphoma. This material consisted of peripheral blood mononuclear cells (PBMCs), taken before the fourth cycle of nivolumab. The CDR3 region is CASSGAGSQQETQYF. The CDR3 DNA sequence: TGTGCCAGCAGTGGGGCGGGGTCCCAACAAGAGACCCAGTACTTC.